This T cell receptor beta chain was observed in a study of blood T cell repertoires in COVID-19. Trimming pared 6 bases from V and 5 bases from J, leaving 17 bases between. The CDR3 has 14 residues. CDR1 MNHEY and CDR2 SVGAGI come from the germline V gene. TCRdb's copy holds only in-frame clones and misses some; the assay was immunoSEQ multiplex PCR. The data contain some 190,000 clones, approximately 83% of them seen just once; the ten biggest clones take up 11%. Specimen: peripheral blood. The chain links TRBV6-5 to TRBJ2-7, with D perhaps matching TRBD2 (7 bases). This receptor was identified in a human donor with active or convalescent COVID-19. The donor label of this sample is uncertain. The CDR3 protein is CASSLGGLGNEQYF. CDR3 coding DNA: TGTGCCAGCAGCCTCGGGGGGCTCGGTAACGAGCAGTACTTC.